Each of the 27 T cell receptor beta chains below was sequenced from the same sample in a study of T cells in Graves' hyperthyroidism and ophthalmopathy. TCR beta CDR3 sequences were amplified from RNA transcripts. The HTBI primer set was used in a first-round RT-PCR of the TCR CDR3. TCRdb re-analysed the multiplex PCR reads in MiXCR, keeping a single row per CDR3 protein. This sample has under 200,000 distinct CDR3 sequences, with about 9.4% found just once. The source material was blood. The receptors were gathered from a woman between 18 and 29 years old with Graves' hyperthyroidism that later progressed to Graves' ophthalmopathy.

This clonotype was counted many times. This rearrangement joins TRBV29-1 to TRBJ2-1, with TRBD2 identical over 7 bases. The length of the CDR3 is 14 residues. V dropped 6 bases and J dropped 3; count of bases not matched to a gene: 8. The germline gives CDR1 SQVTM, CDR2 ANQGSEA. As DNA, the CDR3 is TGCAGCGTCGGGGTAGCGGGCCACTACAATGAGCAGTTCTTC. As protein: CSVGVAGHYNEQFF.

Many counts were recorded for this clonotype. The rearrangement links TRBV27 to TRBJ2-7; D assignment may be TRBD1 or TRBD2 (5 bases each). The V gene lost 5 bases and the J gene lost 2 bases, with 19 bases spanning the gap. This CDR3 contains 16 residues. CDR1 MNHEY and CDR2 SMNVEV come from the germline V gene (reference sequence). CDR3: CASSPSPGTSTYEQYF. CDR3 nucleotide sequence: TGTGCCAGCAGTCCTAGCCCGGGGACCAGTACCTACGAGCAGTACTTC.

This clonotype was seen a few times. The chain combines TRBV4-1 with TRBJ2-1; the D gene is possibly TRBD1 (5 bases). CDR3 length: 14 amino acids. Deletions cut 4 bases from V and 7 bases from J, with 14 bases between. Per germline, CDR1 MGHRA and CDR2 YSYEKL. In DNA, the CDR3 is TGCGCCAGCAGCCCCCTTGGGGCTAGTAATGAGCAGTTCTTC. This translates into CASSPLGASNEQFF.

This clonotype was picked up many times. This rearrangement joins TRBV19 to TRBJ1-5, with 7 positions matching TRBD1. This CDR3 comprises 18 residues. Looked up from germline, CDR1 is LNHDA and CDR2 is SQIVND (reference sequence). V shed 0 bases and J 5 bases; nucleotides not matched to a gene: 13. The CDR3 spells CASSIDLSAGGTDQPQHF. The CDR3 bases are TGTGCCAGTAGTATAGATCTTTCGGCAGGGGGGACGGATCAGCCCCAGCATTTT. Full variable domain (rest looked up from reference TRBV19 and TRBJ1-5): DGGITQSPKYLFRKEGQNVTLSCEQNLNHDAMYWYRQDPGQGLRLIYYSQIVNDFQKGDIAEGYSVSREKKESFPLTVTSAQKNPTAFYLCASSIDLSAGGTDQPQHFGDGTRLSIL.

In DNA, the CDR3 is TGCAGTGTTCGGGACAGGGCGGACGAGCAGTACTTC. This sequence encodes CSVRDRADEQYF. V is TRBV20-1 and J is TRBJ2-7; 9 bases line up with TRBD1. This CDR3 contains 12 residues. Looked up from germline, CDR1 is DFQATT and CDR2 is SNEGSKA (reference sequence). With V trimmed by 7 bases and J by 5 bases, 6 bases remained unmatched.

Comments on this clonotype: It may be a read error: a sequence one base away is much more abundant. The rearrangement links TRBV11-2 to TRBJ2-6; TRBD1 might be the D (5 bases). Germline CDR1 and CDR2: SGHAT and FQNNGV. The CDR3 totals 16 residues. In nucleotides, the CDR3 is TGTGCCAGCAGCCCCAACCCCAGCTCTGGGGCCAACGTCCTGGCTTTC. Its translation is CASSPNPSSGANVLAF.

This clonotype occurred many times. This sequence joins TRBV20-1 and TRBJ2-5; TRBD2 matches 11 bases. Germline values: CDR1 DFQATT, CDR2 SNEGSKA (reference sequence). The V and J ends lost 5 bases and 5 bases, in that order; junction bases with no gene match: 13. The length of the CDR3 is 16 residues. This CDR3 reads CSADLLAGGVGETQYF. CDR3 sequence (DNA): TGCAGTGCTGATCTTCTAGCGGGAGGAGTCGGGGAGACCCAGTACTTC.

This clonotype was counted a few times. V is TRBV30 and J is TRBJ2-7; D gene ambiguous. Per the germline V gene, CDR1 is GTSNPN and CDR2 is SVGIG (reference sequence). Between the trimmed V and J ends, which lost 1 base and 6 bases, there was a span of 13 bases. This CDR3 is 13 amino acids long. CDR3 sequence: CAWSDSLSGEQYF. The DNA of the CDR3 is TGTGCCTGGAGTGACTCCCTCTCGGGCGAGCAGTACTTC.

This clonotype appeared many times. The chain links TRBV6-1 to TRBJ1-4; a possible D gene is TRBD1 (6 bases). Per the germline V gene, CDR1 is MNHNS and CDR2 is SASEGT. Trimming pared 10 bases from V and 8 bases from J, leaving 17 bases between. The CDR3 has 13 residues. The CDR3 coding sequence is TGTGCCATTCAGAGGGGGGCTGTAGAAAAACTGTTTTTT. This encodes CAIQRGAVEKLFF.

This clonotype was counted at least ten times. The chain is built from TRBV29-1 and TRBJ2-7; either TRBD1 or TRBD2 may fit D (6 bases each). The V gene's germline CDR1 is SQVTM and CDR2 ANQGSEA. The CDR3 is made up of 15 amino acids. V dropped 1 base and J dropped 4 bases, with 17 bases sitting between them. CDR3 region: CSVEGGLGSDYEQYF. The DNA for the CDR3 is TGCAGCGTTGAAGGGGGGCTCGGGAGCGATTACGAGCAGTACTTC.

In its sample, this clonotype was seen many times. This chain connects TRBV2 to TRBJ2-5; TRBD1 aligns across 9 bases. The trim removed 3 bases at V and 6 bases at J, leaving 11 bases unmatched. This CDR3 contains 16 residues. Germline V gene data show CDR1 as SNHLY and CDR2 as FYNNEI. The CDR3 DNA sequence: TGTGCCAGCAGTGAGGAGGACAGGGGTTGGAGTAAGACCCAGTACTTC. Amino acid sequence: CASSEEDRGWSKTQYF.

This clonotype was recorded many times. This chain joins TRBV7-2 and TRBJ2-7, with 8 bases that match TRBD1. Germline CDR1 SGHTA, CDR2 FQGNSA. This CDR3 has 15 amino acids. The J segment lost 4 bases and the V segment lost 6 bases, leaving 11 bases of the junction unmatched. CDR3 sequence: CASSKTDRERYEQYF. The CDR3 DNA reads TGTGCCAGCAGTAAAACGGACAGGGAAAGGTACGAGCAGTACTTC.

This clonotype was picked up many times. The chain employs TRBV4-2 and TRBJ1-5; 11 bases line up with TRBD1. CDR1 is LGHNA, CDR2 YNFKEQ, per germline. The CDR3 spans 15 residues. Trimming cost V 4 bases and J 7 bases; bases outside gene matches: 6. The CDR3 DNA is TGTGCCAGCAGCCTCGCGGGACAGGGGGAACAGCCCCAGCATTTT. It encodes CASSLAGQGEQPQHF.

This clonotype has a count of ten or more. The chain uses TRBV20-1 and TRBJ2-3; TRBD2 might be the D (6 bases). Germline V gene data show CDR1 as DFQATT and CDR2 as SNEGSKA (reference sequence). V was shortened by 6 bases and J by 5 bases, with 21 bases between the two germline ends. CDR3 length equals 15 residues. CDR3 region: CSATPGEPGGDTQYF. The CDR3 coding sequence is TGCAGTGCCACACCGGGGGAGCCCGGGGGAGATACGCAGTATTTT.

This clonotype was observed many times. This chain joins TRBV29-1 and TRBJ1-1; a weak D match, TRBD1 (5 bases). There are 16 residues in the CDR3. Trimming removed 7 bases from V and 3 bases from J, with 24 bases in between. The germline V gene encodes CDR1 SQVTM and CDR2 ANQGSEA. The CDR3 spells CSARGTVQEGYTEAFF. CDR3 nucleotide sequence: TGCAGCGCCAGAGGGACTGTGCAAGAAGGATACACTGAAGCTTTCTTT.

The chain employs TRBV4-2 and TRBJ2-3; 14 nucleotides align to TRBD2. The length of the CDR3 is 18 residues. J lost 3 bases, V lost 1 base, and 6 bases had no gene match. In germline, CDR1 is LGHNA, CDR2 YNFKEQ. The CDR3, as DNA: TGTGCCAGCAGCCAAGGGGGGACTAGCGGGGGCGAGACAGATACGCAGTATTTT. Amino acid sequence: CASSQGGTSGGETDTQYF.

This clonotype appeared many times. V gene TRBV20-1 combines with J gene TRBJ2-5; 8 nucleotides align to TRBD1. The germline gives CDR1 DFQATT, CDR2 SNEGSKA (reference sequence). V lost 6 bases to trimming and J lost 6 bases; unmatched junction nucleotides: 12. The CDR3 spans 14 residues. The CDR3 is CSAFRTGGTKTQYF. The CDR3 bases are TGCAGTGCATTCAGAACAGGGGGAACGAAGACCCAGTACTTC.

CDR3 sequence: CASSAWVTSNYGYTF. CDR3 DNA sequence: TGTGCCAGTAGTGCATGGGTCACCTCTAACTATGGCTACACCTTC. V usage is TRBV19 and J usage is TRBJ1-2; no clear D gene. CDR3 length: 15 residues. The V gene lost 5 bases and the J gene lost 0 bases, with 13 bases spanning the gap. Germline V gene sequence: CDR1 LNHDA, CDR2 SQIVND (reference sequence).

CDR3 in amino acids: CASSLDYGPNEKLFF. In nucleotides, the CDR3 is TGTGCCAGCAGCTTGGATTACGGCCCGAATGAAAAACTGTTTTTT. V is TRBV5-5 and J is TRBJ1-4; D not resolved. The germline CDR1 and CDR2 sequences are SGHKS and YYEKEE (reference sequence). The CDR3 covers 15 residues. Trimming shortened V by 0 bases and J by 5 bases, and 11 bases separated the two germline ends. Full variable domain (missing parts from reference TRBV5-5 and TRBJ1-4): DAGVTQSPTHLIKTRGQQVTLRCSPISGHKSVSWYQQVLGQGPQFIFQYYEKEERGRGNFPDRFSARQFPNYSSELNVNALLLGDSALYLCASSLDYGPNEKLFFGSGTQLSVL.

This clonotype appeared many times. V gene TRBV28 combines with J gene TRBJ2-1; 14 bases line up with TRBD2. Germline V gene data show CDR1 as MDHEN and CDR2 as SYDVKM. Trimming at V came to 5 bases and at J to 6 bases, leaving 12 bases not matched to a gene. The CDR3 length is 18 residues. DNA for the CDR3: TGTGCCAGCAGTCCATACCACTCGACTAGCGGGGGGGTCAATGAGCAGTTCTTC. Protein sequence: CASSPYHSTSGGVNEQFF.

In this sample, this clonotype turned up many times. V is TRBV7-9 and J is TRBJ1-1; possibly TRBD1 for D (5 bases). Germline CDR1 is SEHNR and CDR2 is FQNEAQ (reference sequence). V was pared by 3 bases and J by 7 bases, with 18 bases between. The length of the CDR3 is 15 residues. Written as DNA, the CDR3 is TGTGCCAGCAGCTTGGGGGTAAAATTTGTGGGTGAAGCTTTCTTT. This gives the protein CASSLGVKFVGEAFF.

As regards this clonotype: This may arise from a read error, as a much more abundant clone is one base away. The V and J genes are TRBV3-1 and TRBJ2-5; D unclear. The germline V gene has CDR1 LGHDT and CDR2 YNNKEL (reference sequence). The CDR3 covers 13 residues. Here the CDR3 DNA reads TGTGCCAGCAACCAAGTAGGCCAAGAGACCCAGTACTTC. Amino acids: CASNQVGQETQYF.

Turning to this clonotype: This may come from a read error, since a much larger clone is one base off. The genes are TRBV6-2 or TRBV6-3 and TRBJ1-3, with D maybe TRBD1 (6 bases). CDR1 is MNHEY and CDR2 is SVGEGT in the germline V gene. The CDR3 is 17 amino acids. Trimming removed 5 bases at V and 4 bases at J, with 21 bases between. In nucleotides, the CDR3 is TGTGCCAGCAGTGCAATCTCTCCGGGGGCTCCAGGAAACACCATATATTTT. Amino acids: CASSAISPGAPGNTIYF.

The DNA of the CDR3 is TGTGCCAGCAGCTTAAGTTCGGGAGAGACCCAGTACTTC. Its protein product is CASSLSSGETQYF. The V call is TRBV7-2, the J call TRBJ2-5; D is ambiguous. V was cut by 2 bases and J by 4 bases, with 8 bases left in between. There are 13 residues in the CDR3. CDR1 is SGHTA and CDR2 is FQGNSA in the germline V gene.

This clonotype was observed at least ten times. This sequence joins TRBV7-9 and TRBJ1-6; 10 nucleotides line up with TRBD1. CDR1 is SEHNR, CDR2 FQNEAQ, per germline (reference sequence). V lost 4 bases to trimming and J lost 4 bases; unmatched junction nucleotides: 7. This CDR3 is built from 17 residues. The CDR3 spells CASSYSTGGEYNSPLHF. CDR3 nucleotide sequence: TGTGCCAGCAGCTATTCGACAGGGGGCGAGTATAATTCACCCCTCCACTTT.

The sample holds many counts of this clonotype. The V call is TRBV7-9, the J call TRBJ2-7; D could derive from TRBD1 or TRBD2 (5 bases each). CDR3 length: 15 amino acids. Germline V gene sequence: CDR1 SEHNR, CDR2 FQNEAQ (reference sequence). Trimming shortened V by 4 bases and J by 2 bases, and 15 bases separated the two germline ends. The CDR3 is CASSSPGDEAYEQYF. The DNA for the CDR3 is TGTGCCAGCAGCTCACCCGGGGACGAGGCCTACGAGCAGTACTTC.

This clonotype was seen a few times. The chain uses TRBV9 and TRBJ2-7, with a tentative D call TRBD1 (6 bases). The germline CDR1 and CDR2 sequences are SGDLS and YYNGEE. The CDR3 length is 14 residues. Trimming cost V 0 bases and J 4 bases, with 11 bases left between them. For the CDR3, the DNA is TGTGCCAGCAGCGTAGCTACAGGACAGTACGAGCAGTACTTC. Translated, it gives CASSVATGQYEQYF.